This T cell receptor (beta chain) was identified during a study of shared clonotypes between healthy human individuals. General study findings and limits: Estimated richness was generally greater in naive than memory subsets.

Notes on this clone: The antigen remains undetermined.

This CDR3 region has 16 residues. V lost 5 bases, J lost 2 bases, and 8 bases stayed unmatched. Looked up from germline, CDR1 is SGHTA and CDR2 is FQGNSA. Assay: immunoSEQ multiplex PCR; the TCRdb copy retains only in-frame clones and omits some. The sample lists more than 850,000 clones, around 78% seen once, with under 0.6% in the top ten. Sequencing used memory CD4+ T cells from PBMCs. Subset given: CD45RA-negative fraction. This clonotype was sampled from a man between 18 and 35 years old in good health. Some clones in this sample may be carry-over from other donors' samples. This chain connects TRBV7-2 to TRBJ2-7, with 11 bases identical to TRBD1. The CDR3: CASSPDRGRIPYEQYF. CDR3 nucleotides: TGTGCCAGCAGCCCGGACAGGGGGCGCATCCCCTACGAGCAGTACTTC.